These 26 T cell receptor beta chains came from one sample sequenced in a study of T-cell memory formation after mild COVID-19. TCRdb redid the calling of the 5' RACE reads with MiXCR, one entry per CDR3 protein. The sample records approximately 52,000 distinct CDR3 sequences, over 8.5% being singletons. The sample consisted of PBMCs or a T cell subset sorted from them (not recorded which). The receptors here all came from an adult woman who had mild COVID-19 (a few samples of this study predate the infection). Cell type and time point are not known.

This clonotype has more than one count but fewer than ten. The chain uses TRBV19 and TRBJ2-1; 14 bases agree with TRBD2. The germline gives CDR1 LNHDA, CDR2 SQIVND (reference sequence). This CDR3 is built from 15 residues. The ends lost 3 bases at V and 10 bases at J; junction bases unmatched: 5. The CDR3 is CASSISWTSGGEQFF. The CDR3 DNA reads as TGTGCCAGTAGTATCTCGTGGACTAGCGGGGGGGAGCAGTTCTTC.

This clonotype occurred a few times. The genes are TRBV19 and TRBJ1-1; TRBD1 agrees at 7 bases. CDR3 length: 14 amino acids. Germline V CDR1 and CDR2: LNHDA, SQIVND (reference sequence). J gave up 7 bases and V 8 bases, and 13 bases lay outside the gene matches. CDR3 sequence reads: CASPPPGGRIEAFF. CDR3 DNA sequence: TGTGCCAGTCCACCCCCAGGGGGGAGAATTGAAGCTTTCTTT.

The chain combines TRBV29-1 with TRBJ1-2; D not certain. Trimming removed 4 bases at V and 7 bases at J, with 13 bases between. The CDR3 loop spans 12 amino acids. CDR1 is SQVTM and CDR2 is ANQGSEA in the germline V gene. CDR3 sequence reads: CSVASVSGGYTF. CDR3 bases: TGCAGCGTTGCGTCCGTTAGTGGTGGCTACACCTTC.

Ten or more counts support this clonotype. The J gene is TRBJ2-3, the V gene TRBV29-1; D possibly corresponds to TRBD1 (6 bases). CDR3 length equals 16 residues. Germline CDR1 SQVTM, CDR2 ANQGSEA. Trimming left V 6 bases short and J 2 bases short, with 21 bases between. The CDR3 coding sequence is TGCAGCGTCCGTATTGGGACAAGGCCACCCACAGATACGCAGTATTTT. Translation gives CSVRIGTRPPTDTQYF.

This clonotype was observed a handful of times. V gene TRBV7-3 combines with J gene TRBJ2-3, with a possible D match to TRBD2 (5 bases). The CDR3 loop spans 14 amino acids. Germline loops: CDR1 SGHTA, CDR2 FQGTGA. V was cut by 5 bases and J by 5 bases, with 14 bases left in between. CDR3 in DNA: TGTGCCAGCAGCCGGGGTCCGGCCGGAGATACGCAGTATTTT. Translation gives CASSRGPAGDTQYF.

This clonotype was counted only a few times. This chain connects TRBV6-6 to TRBJ1-1, with 9 bases lining up with TRBD1. V lost 2 bases, J lost 7 bases, and 8 bases stayed unmatched. CDR3 length: 15 residues. CDR1 and CDR2 (germline): MNHNY, SVGAGI (reference sequence). The CDR3 spells CASSYTTGGKIEAFF. The CDR3 DNA reads as TGTGCCAGCAGTTACACGACAGGGGGGAAGATTGAAGCTTTCTTT.

This clonotype was seen repeatedly, ten times or more. The genes are TRBV9 and TRBJ1-2, with unresolved D. Trimming cost V 4 bases and J 3 bases, with 16 bases left between them. The CDR3 is 15 amino acids. Germline CDR1 is SGDLS and CDR2 is YYNGEE. CDR3 DNA sequence: TGTGCCAGCAGCACACTGACTGGAAGTGACTATGGCTACACCTTC. Encoded protein: CASSTLTGSDYGYTF.

V gene TRBV15 combines with J gene TRBJ2-1; D might be TRBD2 (6 bases). The CDR3 sequence is 13 residues long. Germline lookup yields CDR1 LNHNV and CDR2 YYDKDF (reference sequence). The V and J ends lost 5 bases and 10 bases respectively, with 15 bases between them. The CDR3 loop is CATSEDYLREQFF. Written as DNA, the CDR3 is TGTGCCACCAGCGAGGACTACCTCCGGGAGCAGTTCTTC.

This clonotype came up a few times. The CDR3 DNA reads as TGCGCCAGCAGCTTGGCGGGACCTAGCACAGATACGCAGTATTTT. It is translated as CASSLAGPSTDTQYF. The chain combines TRBV5-1 with TRBJ2-3; D may be TRBD1 or TRBD2 (5 bases each). Germline CDR1 reads SGHRS; CDR2 reads YFSETQ. The CDR3 has 15 amino acids. Trimming pared 0 bases from V and 0 bases from J, leaving 8 bases between.

This clonotype was picked up a small number of times. This chain connects TRBV10-3 to TRBJ1-3; the D gene is possibly TRBD1 (5 bases). Germline CDR1 ENHRY, CDR2 SYGVKD. There are 14 residues in the CDR3. V lost 11 bases, J lost 4 bases, and 18 bases lay in between. The CDR3 reads CAHRGEAGGNTIYF. The DNA for the CDR3 is TGTGCCCACCGAGGGGAGGCGGGCGGAAACACCATATATTTT.

The rearrangement uses TRBV11-2 and TRBJ2-2; D assignment may be TRBD1 or TRBD2 (5 bases each). Germline V gene data show CDR1 as SGHAT and CDR2 as FQNNGV. V lost 3 bases, J lost 9 bases, and 20 bases lay in between. The CDR3 is 16 amino acids. CDR3 DNA: TGTGCCAGCAGCTTCGTAAACCGGGACCATCGGAGGGAGCTGTTTTTT. It encodes CASSFVNRDHRRELFF.

The chain has TRBV30 and TRBJ1-4, with D maybe TRBD1 (6 bases). Germline loops: CDR1 GTSNPN, CDR2 SVGIG (reference sequence). Trimming left V 4 bases short and J 6 bases short, with 15 bases between. The CDR3 has 14 residues. The CDR3 reads CAWNRQATDEKLFF. CDR3 DNA: TGTGCCTGGAACCGACAGGCGACCGATGAAAAACTGTTTTTT.

CDR3 in amino acids: CASSLSIWGGGGGYTF. The CDR3 DNA reads TGTGCCAGCAGTTTATCAATTTGGGGCGGTGGCGGTGGCTACACCTTC. The rearrangement joins TRBV12-3 or TRBV12-4 to TRBJ1-2, with a possible D match to TRBD1 (5 bases). This CDR3 region has 16 residues. The germline V and J ends were trimmed by 2 bases and 7 bases, with 20 bases remaining between them.

The V gene is TRBV4-2, the J gene TRBJ2-2; 10 nucleotides agree with TRBD2. Germline V gene lookup returns CDR1 LGHNA and CDR2 YNFKEQ. Germline trimming cut 0 bases from V and 7 bases from J; bases unmatched to any gene: 8. CDR3 length: 17 amino acids. CDR3 region: CASSQDVSGRAFGELFF. CDR3 DNA: TGTGCCAGCAGCCAAGATGTAAGCGGGAGGGCCTTCGGGGAGCTGTTTTTT.

The chain employs TRBV24-1 and TRBJ2-4; 7 bases line up with TRBD1. The germline V gene encodes CDR1 KGHDR and CDR2 SFDVKD. The junction had 6 bases not matched to a gene; V was cut back by 4 bases and J by 1 base. The CDR3 is 16 residues long. The CDR3 protein is CATSDSGGRAKNIQYF. Written as DNA, the CDR3 is TGTGCCACCAGTGACTCAGGGGGAAGGGCCAAAAACATTCAGTACTTC.

This clonotype was found a few times. This chain joins TRBV4-2 and TRBJ2-5, with TRBD1 matching 8 bases. CDR1 is LGHNA and CDR2 is YNFKEQ in the germline V gene. With 0 bases clipped from V and 6 bases from J, the junction kept 9 bases outside the gene matches. This CDR3 spans 16 amino acids. CDR3 in amino acids: CASSQDRAGGRKTQYF. CDR3 in DNA: TGTGCCAGCAGCCAAGATAGGGCAGGGGGCAGGAAGACCCAGTACTTC.

Ten or more counts support this clonotype. The chain has TRBV9 and TRBJ2-7; D gene ambiguous. The ends were cut back, 0 bases at V and 3 bases at J, with 13 bases in the middle. This CDR3 is 15 amino acids long. CDR1 is SGDLS and CDR2 is YYNGEE in the germline V gene. The CDR3 nucleotides are TGTGCCAGCAGCGTAGGGACCCTCGACGGCTACGAGCAGTACTTC. Its translation is CASSVGTLDGYEQYF.

The chain has TRBV5-1 and TRBJ2-5; TRBD2 is a possible D gene (5 bases). The germline V and J ends were trimmed by 2 bases and 3 bases, with 17 bases remaining between them. CDR3 length equals 16 residues. Germline CDR1 reads SGHRS; CDR2 reads YFSETQ. The CDR3, as DNA: TGCGCCAGCAGCTTTTGGCTCGGACGGGGAAAAGAGACCCAGTACTTC. Translation gives CASSFWLGRGKETQYF.

By its share, this clonotype is medium-sized. The chain links TRBV12-3 or TRBV12-4 to TRBJ2-1, with D perhaps TRBD2 (6 bases). V lost 1 base to trimming and J lost 7 bases, with 17 bases between them. This CDR3 has 16 amino acids. CDR3 loop: CASSLDLGRLGNEQFF. DNA for the CDR3: TGTGCCAGCAGTTTAGATCTTGGGAGACTAGGAAATGAGCAGTTCTTC.

The rearrangement uses TRBV6-5 and TRBJ1-5; no clear D. Looked up from germline, CDR1 is MNHEY and CDR2 is SVGAGI. V lost 4 bases and J lost 4, with 8 bases in between. The CDR3 runs 13 residues. Here the CDR3 reads CASSFRGNQPQHF. The CDR3 nucleotides are TGTGCCAGCAGTTTCAGAGGGAATCAGCCCCAGCATTTT.

This clonotype has just a few counts. The rearrangement uses TRBV20-1 and TRBJ1-1; weak D call: TRBD1 (5 bases). The V end was cut by 3 bases, the J end by 3 bases, with 11 bases between. The CDR3 is 13 amino acids. Germline lookup yields CDR1 DFQATT and CDR2 SNEGSKA (reference sequence). This chain's CDR3 is CSASLGRDTEAFF. The CDR3 DNA follows: TGCAGTGCTAGTTTGGGCAGGGACACTGAAGCTTTCTTT.

The rearrangement joins TRBV5-1 to TRBJ2-3; perhaps TRBD2 as D (6 bases). The CDR3 loop spans 12 amino acids. The germline V and J ends were trimmed by 7 bases and 5 bases, with 11 bases remaining between them. CDR1 is SGHRS, CDR2 YFSETQ, per germline. The CDR3 DNA is TGCGCCAGCGGCAGGGAGGAAGATACGCAGTATTTT. It yields the protein CASGREEDTQYF.

The gene calls are TRBV12-3 or TRBV12-4 and TRBJ1-5; D uncertain. The CDR3 length is 12 residues. V lost 6 bases, J lost 7 bases, and 10 bases lay in between. The CDR3 sequence is CASRASVQPQHF. The CDR3 DNA reads TGTGCCAGCAGGGCCTCAGTCCAGCCCCAGCATTTT.

This clonotype was found a few times. The gene calls are TRBV9 and TRBJ2-3, with D possibly being TRBD2 (5 bases). Looked up from germline, CDR1 is SGDLS and CDR2 is YYNGEE. There are 16 residues in the CDR3. V shed 0 bases and J shed 4 bases, with 15 bases lying between them. The CDR3 DNA is TGTGCCAGCAGCGTAGACGGCGGCCAAGCGGCAGATACGCAGTATTTT. Its protein product is CASSVDGGQAADTQYF.

This rearrangement joins TRBV12-3 or TRBV12-4 to TRBJ2-2; perhaps TRBD1 as D (5 bases). The V and J ends lost 5 bases and 6 bases respectively, with 28 bases between them. This CDR3 has 19 amino acids. The CDR3, as DNA: TGTGCCAGCAGTCCCTCCCGGCCGGTGGGGCAACAGAAGTCCGGGGAGCTGTTTTTT. It codes for CASSPSRPVGQQKSGELFF.

The gene calls are TRBV7-8 and TRBJ1-1; possible D gene TRBD1, 6 bases. Germline V gives CDR1 SGHVS, CDR2 FQNEAQ. The CDR3 contains 15 residues. The V and J ends lost 6 bases and 4 bases respectively, with 18 bases between them. In nucleotides, the CDR3 is TGTGCCAGCAGGCGACAGGAGGTTGGGCTCACTGAAGCTTTCTTT. Protein: CASRRQEVGLTEAFF.